This T cell receptor beta chain was documented in a study of T-cell memory formation after mild COVID-19. Overall study context: Among the donors, TCR clusters were largely specific to each donor.

5'RACE with constant-segment primers built TCRalpha and TCRbeta cDNA libraries with UMIs. A single record per CDR3 protein comes from TCRdb applying MiXCR to the 5' RACE reads. Altogether around 340,000 distinct CDR3 sequences are present, 10% to 15% being singletons, with the ten largest covering 20% to 25%. A few counts support this clonotype. V gave up 4 bases and J gave up 8 bases, with 10 bases separating them. This CDR3 comprises 12 residues. The germline gives CDR1 SGHRS, CDR2 YFSETQ. The specimen was PBMCs or a T cell subset sorted from them (not recorded which). The chain employs TRBV5-1 and TRBJ2-1; D gene uncertain. The receptor's source is a man younger than 35 who had mild COVID-19 (a few samples of this study predate the infection). Cell type and time point are not known. Written as DNA, the CDR3 is TGCGCCAGCAGCGCCGCACTGGATGAGCAGTTCTTC. Its translation is CASSAALDEQFF.